This T cell receptor (beta chain) was sequenced in a study of blood T cell repertoires in COVID-19. V was trimmed by 4 bases and J by 6 bases, leaving 22 bases between them. This CDR3 spans 16 amino acids. Germline V lookup: CDR1 SGHRS, CDR2 YFSETQ. Sequencing was performed with immunoSEQ multiplex PCR; in TCRdb, only in-frame clones are kept and a portion is missing. The repertoire includes 150,000 to 200,000 clones, 65% to 85% of them detected once, and less than 6% sits in the top ten. Study members were between 18 and 89 years old and lived in approximately 25 US regions. Cohort allocation depended upon clinical history that participants reported.

The TCR was taken from a man aged 35 to 55 who had recovered from COVID-19. The chain links TRBV5-1 to TRBJ1-2, with a possible D match to TRBD1 (6 bases). The specimen was PBMCs or T cells enriched from blood (not recorded which). CDR3 region: CASSPGPGFSGDGYTF. As DNA, the CDR3 is TGCGCCAGCAGCCCAGGCCCAGGGTTTTCAGGGGATGGCTACACCTTC.